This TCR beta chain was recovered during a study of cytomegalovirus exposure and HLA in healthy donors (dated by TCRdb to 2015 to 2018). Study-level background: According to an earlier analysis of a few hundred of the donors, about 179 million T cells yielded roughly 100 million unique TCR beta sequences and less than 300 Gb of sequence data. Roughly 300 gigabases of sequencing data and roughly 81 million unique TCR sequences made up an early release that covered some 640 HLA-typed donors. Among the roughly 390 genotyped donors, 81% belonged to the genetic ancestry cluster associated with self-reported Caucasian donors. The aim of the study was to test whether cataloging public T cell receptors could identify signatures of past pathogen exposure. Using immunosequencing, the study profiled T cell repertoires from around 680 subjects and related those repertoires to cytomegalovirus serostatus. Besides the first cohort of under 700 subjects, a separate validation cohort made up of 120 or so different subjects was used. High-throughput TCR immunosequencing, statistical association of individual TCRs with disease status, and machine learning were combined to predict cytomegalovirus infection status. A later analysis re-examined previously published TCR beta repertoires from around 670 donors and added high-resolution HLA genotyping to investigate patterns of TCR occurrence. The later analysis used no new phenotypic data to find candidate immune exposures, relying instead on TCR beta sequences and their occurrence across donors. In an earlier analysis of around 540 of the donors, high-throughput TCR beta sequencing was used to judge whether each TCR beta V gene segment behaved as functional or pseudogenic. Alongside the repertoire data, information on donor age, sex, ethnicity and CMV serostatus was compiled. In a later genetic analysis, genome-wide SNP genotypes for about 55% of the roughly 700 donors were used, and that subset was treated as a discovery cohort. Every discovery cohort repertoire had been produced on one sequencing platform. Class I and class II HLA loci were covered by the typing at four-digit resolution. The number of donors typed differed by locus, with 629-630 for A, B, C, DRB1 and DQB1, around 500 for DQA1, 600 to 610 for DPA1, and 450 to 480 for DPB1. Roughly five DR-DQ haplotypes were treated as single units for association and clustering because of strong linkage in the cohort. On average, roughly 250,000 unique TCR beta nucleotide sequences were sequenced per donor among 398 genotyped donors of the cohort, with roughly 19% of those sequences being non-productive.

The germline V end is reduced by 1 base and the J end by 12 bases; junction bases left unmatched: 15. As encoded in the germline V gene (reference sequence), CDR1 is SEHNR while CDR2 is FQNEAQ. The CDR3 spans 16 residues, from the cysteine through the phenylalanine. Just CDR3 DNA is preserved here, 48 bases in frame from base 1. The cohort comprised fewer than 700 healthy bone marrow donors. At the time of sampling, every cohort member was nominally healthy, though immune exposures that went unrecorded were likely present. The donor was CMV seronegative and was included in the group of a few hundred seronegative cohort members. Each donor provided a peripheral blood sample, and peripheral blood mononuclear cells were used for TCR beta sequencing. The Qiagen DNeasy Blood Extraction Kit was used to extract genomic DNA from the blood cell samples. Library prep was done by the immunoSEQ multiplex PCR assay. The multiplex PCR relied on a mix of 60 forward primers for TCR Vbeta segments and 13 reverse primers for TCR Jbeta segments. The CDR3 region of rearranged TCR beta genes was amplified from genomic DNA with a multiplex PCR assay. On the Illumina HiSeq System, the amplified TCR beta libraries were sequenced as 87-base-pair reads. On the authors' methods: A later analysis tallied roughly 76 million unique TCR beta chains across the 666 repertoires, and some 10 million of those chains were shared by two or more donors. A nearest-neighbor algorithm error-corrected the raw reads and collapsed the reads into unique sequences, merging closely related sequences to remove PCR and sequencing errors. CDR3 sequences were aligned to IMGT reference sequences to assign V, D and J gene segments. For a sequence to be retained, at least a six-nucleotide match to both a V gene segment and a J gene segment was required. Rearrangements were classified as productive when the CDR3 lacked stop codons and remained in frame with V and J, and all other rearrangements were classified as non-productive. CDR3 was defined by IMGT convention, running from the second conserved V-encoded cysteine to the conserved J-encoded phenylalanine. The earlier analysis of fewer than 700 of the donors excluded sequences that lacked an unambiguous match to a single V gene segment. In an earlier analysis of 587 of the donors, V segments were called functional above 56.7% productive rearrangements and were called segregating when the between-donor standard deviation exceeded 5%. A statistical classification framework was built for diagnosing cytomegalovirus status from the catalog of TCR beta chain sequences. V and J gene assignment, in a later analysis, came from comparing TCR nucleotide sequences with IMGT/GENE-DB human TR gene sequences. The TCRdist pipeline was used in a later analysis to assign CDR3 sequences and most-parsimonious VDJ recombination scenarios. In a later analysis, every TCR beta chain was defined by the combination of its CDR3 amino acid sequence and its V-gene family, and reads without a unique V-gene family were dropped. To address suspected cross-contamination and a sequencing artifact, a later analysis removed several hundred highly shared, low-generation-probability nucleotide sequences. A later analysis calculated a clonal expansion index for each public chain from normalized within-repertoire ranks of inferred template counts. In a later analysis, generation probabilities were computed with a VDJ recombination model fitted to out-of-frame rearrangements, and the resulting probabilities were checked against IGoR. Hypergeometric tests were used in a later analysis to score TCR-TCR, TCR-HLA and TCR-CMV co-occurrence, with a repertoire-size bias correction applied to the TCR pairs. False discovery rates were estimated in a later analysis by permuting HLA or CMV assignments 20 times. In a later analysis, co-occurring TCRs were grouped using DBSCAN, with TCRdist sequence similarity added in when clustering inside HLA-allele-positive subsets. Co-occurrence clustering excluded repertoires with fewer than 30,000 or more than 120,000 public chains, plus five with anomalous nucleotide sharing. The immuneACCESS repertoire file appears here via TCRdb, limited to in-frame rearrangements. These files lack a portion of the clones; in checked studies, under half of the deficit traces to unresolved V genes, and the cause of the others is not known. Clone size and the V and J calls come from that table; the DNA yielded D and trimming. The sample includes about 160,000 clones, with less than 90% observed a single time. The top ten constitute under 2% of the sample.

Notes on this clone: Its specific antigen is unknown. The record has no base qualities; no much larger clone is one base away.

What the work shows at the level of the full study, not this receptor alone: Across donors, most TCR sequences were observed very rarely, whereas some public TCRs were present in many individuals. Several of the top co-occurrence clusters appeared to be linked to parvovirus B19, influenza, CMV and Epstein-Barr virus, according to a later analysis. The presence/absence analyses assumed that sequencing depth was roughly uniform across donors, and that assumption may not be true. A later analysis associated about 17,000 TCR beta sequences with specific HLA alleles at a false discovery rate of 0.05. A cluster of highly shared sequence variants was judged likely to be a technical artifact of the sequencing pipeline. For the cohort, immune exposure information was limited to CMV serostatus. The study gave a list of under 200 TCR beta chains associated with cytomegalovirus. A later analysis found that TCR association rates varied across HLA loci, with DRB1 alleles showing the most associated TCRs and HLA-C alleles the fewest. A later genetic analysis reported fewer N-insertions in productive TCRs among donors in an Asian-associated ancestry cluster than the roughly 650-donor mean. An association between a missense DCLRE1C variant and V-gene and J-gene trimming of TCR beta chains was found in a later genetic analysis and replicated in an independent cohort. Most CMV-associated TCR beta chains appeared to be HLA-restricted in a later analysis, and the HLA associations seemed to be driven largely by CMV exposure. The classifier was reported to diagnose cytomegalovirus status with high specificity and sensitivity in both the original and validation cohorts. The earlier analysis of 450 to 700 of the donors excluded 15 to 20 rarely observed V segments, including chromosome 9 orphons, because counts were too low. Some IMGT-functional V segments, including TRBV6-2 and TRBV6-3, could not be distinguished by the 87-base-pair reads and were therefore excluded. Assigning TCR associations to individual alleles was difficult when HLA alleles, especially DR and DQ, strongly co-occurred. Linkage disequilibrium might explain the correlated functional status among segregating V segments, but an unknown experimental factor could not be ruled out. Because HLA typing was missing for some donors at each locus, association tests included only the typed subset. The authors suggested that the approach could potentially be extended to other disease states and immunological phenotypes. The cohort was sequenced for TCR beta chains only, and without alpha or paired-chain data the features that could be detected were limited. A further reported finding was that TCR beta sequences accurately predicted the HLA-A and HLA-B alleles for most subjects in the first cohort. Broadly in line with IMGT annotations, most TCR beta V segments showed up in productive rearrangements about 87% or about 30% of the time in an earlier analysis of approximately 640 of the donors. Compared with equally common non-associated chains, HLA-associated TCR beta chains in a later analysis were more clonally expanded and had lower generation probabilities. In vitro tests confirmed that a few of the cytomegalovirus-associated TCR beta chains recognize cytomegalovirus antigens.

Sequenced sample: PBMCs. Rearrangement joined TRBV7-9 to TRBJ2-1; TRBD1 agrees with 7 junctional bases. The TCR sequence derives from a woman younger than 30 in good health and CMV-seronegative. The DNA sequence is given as TGTGCCAGCAGCTTAGTGTTTGGGACAGCTGAACTGGGGCAGTTCTTC. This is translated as CASSLVFGTAELGQFF.